The present T cell receptor beta chain was sequenced within a study of T-cell reconstitution after alpha-beta-depleted transplantation in children. Overall study findings and caveats: T-cell counts and diversity at one year following transplant were attributed mainly to newly produced T cells. Several hundred graft clones that had expanded were reportedly the source of alpha-beta T cells about two months after transplant.

For TCRbeta, the library was prepared with unique molecular identifiers. TCRdb fed the PCR reads into MiXCR, producing one record per CDR3 protein. Counted here are around 800,000 distinct CDR3 sequences, less than 20% occurring once; the ten biggest clones make up around 5.3%. A note on this clonotype: What it binds is unknown.

There are 15 residues in the CDR3. In germline, CDR1 is SEHNR, CDR2 FQNEAQ (reference sequence). Trimming removed 3 bases at V and 5 bases at J, with 14 bases between. The chain links TRBV7-9 to TRBJ1-5; no reliable D call. This sequence originates from a male patient younger than 18 who had a stem cell transplant for acute lymphoblastic leukemia, so the T cells may come from the graft donor. The sequences come from PBMCs, mostly from graft donor cells, collected 360 days after TCRalphabeta/CD19-depleted stem cell transplant. The CDR3 reads CASSFGLNGDQPQHF. The CDR3 coding sequence is TGTGCCAGCAGCTTCGGCCTCAATGGCGATCAGCCCCAGCATTTT.